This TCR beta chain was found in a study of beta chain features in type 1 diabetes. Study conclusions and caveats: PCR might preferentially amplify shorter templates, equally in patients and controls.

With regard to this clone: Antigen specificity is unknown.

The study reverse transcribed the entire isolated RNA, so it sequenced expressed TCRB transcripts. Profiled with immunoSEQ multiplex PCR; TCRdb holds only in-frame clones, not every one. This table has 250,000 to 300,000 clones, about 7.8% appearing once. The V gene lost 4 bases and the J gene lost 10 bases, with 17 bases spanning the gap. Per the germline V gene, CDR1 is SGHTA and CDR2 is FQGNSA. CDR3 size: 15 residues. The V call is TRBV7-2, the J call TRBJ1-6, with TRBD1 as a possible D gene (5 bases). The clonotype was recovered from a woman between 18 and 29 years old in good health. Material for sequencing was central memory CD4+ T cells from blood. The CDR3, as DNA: TGTGCCAGCAGCTCGGCCCCGGGGCGGGGCTCACCCCTCCACTTT. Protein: CASSSAPGRGSPLHF.